A selection of T cell receptor beta chains follows, all from one sample in a study of T cell responses to AZD1222 COVID-19 vaccine. Produced via immunoSEQ multiplex PCR; TCRdb's table is partial and in-frame only. The data contain 120,000 or so clones, 85% to 90% of them singletons. Sequencing used peripheral blood, obtained 28 days after the second AZD1222 dose. The receptors here all came from an adult who received the AZD1222 COVID-19 vaccine. Each CDR3 is given with its conserved first and last residue. The D gene is left open where the match is weak. Clone size, where shown, is once, few, many, or a class for clones that have expanded.

d_call | j_call | v_call | clone_size | cdr3_aa | cdr3_nt
- | TRBJ1-1 | TRBV7-2 | - | CASSLAVGGTNTEAFF | TGTGCCAGCAGCTTAGCTGTCGGGGGGACGAACACTGAAGCTTTCTTT
- | TRBJ1-2 | TRBV19 | - | CASSIMDIYGYTF | TGTGCCAGTAGTATCATGGACATCTATGGCTACACCTTC
TRBD1 | TRBJ2-7 | TRBV27 | - | CASSFRQGVYEQYF | TGTGCCAGCAGTTTTAGACAGGGGGTCTACGAGCAGTACTTC
- | TRBJ1-2 | TRBV28 | once | CASDRPGANYGYTF | TGTGCCAGCGACCGGCCGGGAGCTAACTATGGCTACACCTTC
- | TRBJ2-7 | TRBV11-2 | - | CASSLPPYYEQYF | TGTGCCAGCAGCTTGCCCCCCTACTACGAGCAGTACTTC
- | TRBJ1-1 | TRBV10-2 | - | CASAQGTNTEAFF | TGCGCCAGCGCCCAGGGAACGAACACTGAAGCTTTCTTT
TRBD1 | TRBJ1-5 | TRBV2 | medium-sized | CASSEDWTGGQPQHF | TGTGCCAGCAGTGAAGACTGGACAGGGGGGCAGCCCCAGCATTTT
- | TRBJ1-5 | TRBV19 | - | CASHPTGRESNQPQHF | TGTGCCAGTCACCCCACGGGGAGAGAGAGCAATCAGCCCCAGCATTTT
TRBD1 | TRBJ1-3 | TRBV9 | once | CASSVGTGGFYGNTIYF | TGTGCCAGCAGCGTAGGAACAGGGGGATTTTACGGAAACACCATATATTTT
- | TRBJ1-2 | TRBV6-8 | - | CASSERRPPPYGYTF | TGTGCCAGCAGCGAGAGGAGGCCCCCCCCCTATGGCTACACCTTC
- | TRBJ2-7 | TRBV6-5 | - | CASSYSVTGPYEQYF | TGTGCCAGCAGTTACTCTGTGACAGGACCCTACGAGCAGTACTTC
- | TRBJ1-1 | TRBV11-2 | - | CASSSLPPGKGAFF | TGTGCCAGCAGCTCCCTTCCTCCCGGAAAAGGAGCTTTCTTT
- | TRBJ1-5 | TRBV7-2 | - | CASSLEQTQPQHF | TGTGCCAGCAGCTTAGAACAGACCCAGCCCCAGCATTTT
- | TRBJ1-2 | TRBV30 | - | CAWSVPQGYYGYTF | TGTGCCTGGAGTGTCCCTCAGGGGTACTATGGCTACACCTTC
- | TRBJ2-7 | TRBV19 | - | CASSISGSSIGEQYF | TGTGCCAGTAGTATCTCAGGTAGCTCCATCGGCGAGCAGTACTTC
TRBD1 | TRBJ1-1 | TRBV7-9 | - | CASSLGPGGTEAFF | TGTGCCAGCAGCTTAGGGCCAGGGGGCACTGAAGCTTTCTTT
- | TRBJ1-6 | TRBV5-1 | - | CASSFTGHSPLHF | TGCGCCAGCAGCTTCACAGGCCATTCACCCCTCCACTTT
- | TRBJ1-1 | TRBV30 | once | CAWSVVAEAFF | TGTGCCTGGAGTGTAGTTGCTGAAGCTTTCTTT
- | TRBJ2-7 | TRBV7-9 | - | CASTPPGLSYEQYF | TGTGCCAGCACCCCCCCAGGGCTCTCCTACGAGCAGTACTTC
TRBD1 | TRBJ2-1 | TRBV30 | - | CAWSVGTASYNEQFF | TGTGCCTGGAGTGTTGGGACAGCCTCCTACAATGAGCAGTTCTTC
- | TRBJ1-1 | TRBV6-1 | few | CASSEARVGKLGAFF | TGTGCCAGCAGTGAAGCCAGGGTAGGGAAGTTGGGAGCTTTCTTT
- | TRBJ2-5 | TRBV6-1 | once | CASSDILKETQYF | TGTGCCAGCAGTGACATTCTAAAAGAGACCCAGTACTTC
TRBD1 | TRBJ1-1 | TRBV3-1/TRBV3-2 | - | CASSLRRDSLMNTEAFF | TGTGCCAGCAGCCTACGCCGGGACAGCTTAATGAACACTGAAGCTTTCTTT
- | TRBJ2-1 | TRBV13 | - | CASREGAAYNEQFF | TGTGCCAGCAGGGAAGGGGCCGCCTACAATGAGCAGTTCTTC
- | TRBJ2-7 | TRBV13 | once | CASSLMGAPDEQYF | TGTGCCAGCAGCTTAATGGGAGCCCCAGACGAGCAGTACTTC
TRBD1 | TRBJ1-2 | TRBV5-4 | - | CASSFLSQLQGGGYTF | TGTGCCAGCAGCTTTCTTTCCCAGCTGCAGGGGGGAGGCTACACCTTC
- | TRBJ1-1 | TRBV12-3/TRBV12-4 | - | CASSPHRVSEAFF | TGTGCCAGCAGTCCCCACAGGGTCAGTGAAGCTTTCTTT